This entry features one TCR beta chain sequence. This clone was counted a single time. The specificity of this receptor is unknown. The input lacks base qualities; no much larger clone sits a single base away. Each collaborating institution followed its own protocols to collect whole blood in K2EDTA tubes. For TCRbeta analysis, collaborators shipped samples as frozen whole blood, isolated PBMCs, or DNA extracted from either of those sample types. TCRbeta CDR3 regions were amplified from genomic DNA by means of the immunoSEQ Assay, a bias-controlled multiplex PCR. As for how the authors treated the data: The number of nucleated cells in each sample was estimated by amplification of reference gene primers within the assay. Sequence reads were collapsed and filtered to measure the absolute abundance of every unique TCRbeta CDR3 rearrangement. Productive Simpson clonality was computed per sample as the square root of Simpson's diversity index over productive rearrangements. TCRdb's version of the immuneACCESS table is confined to in-frame rearrangements and falls short of the full clone set. An unresolved V gene accounts for under half of the shortfall where checked; the remainder is of unknown origin. The V and J calls and clone size are taken from that table; D and trimming were inferred from the DNA. The table for this sample lists some 80,000 clones; 85% to 90% of them were counted only once. The ten largest clones capture approximately 20% of the sample.

These data belong to a study of blood T cell repertoires in COVID-19 (TCRdb year 2020). Turning to the overall study: Collaborator samples came from the United States, Italy and Spain and covered acute and convalescent phases of COVID-19. Where available, HLA class I and class II types were obtained from metadata supplied by the sample provider rather than from assay-based typing. The repertoires were made available in a free public database intended to serve as a resource for research on the immune response to SARS-CoV-2. A de-identified subject ID, COVID-19 status, age in years and sex were almost always included in the sample metadata. The samples were drawn from two sources: the first 160 participants of the ongoing ImmuneRACE study, and 1,254 subjects contributed by 6 global collaborators. The dataset comprised deeply sampled blood TCRbeta repertoires from subjects exposed to, actively infected with, or recovered from COVID-19. The prospective study material was composed of cDNA or gDNA derived from T cells, B-cell-depleted T cells, or PBMCs.

Results the study describes overall, beyond this receptor: The amount of clinical and demographic metadata varied by source and participant and was provided uncurated.

This clonotype was sampled from a human donor in a cohort sampled during active COVID-19. Sequenced material: peripheral blood.

In nucleotides, the sequence is TGTGCCAGCAGCTTAGGTTCAGGGGTCAGCTACAATGAGCAGTTCTTC. It translates as CASSLGSGVSYNEQFF. This sequence uses TRBV11-3 and TRBJ2-1; a tentative D match to TRBD1 spans 6 bases. Relative to germline, V is 1 base shorter and J is 3 bases shorter, with 13 bases between their ends. The CDR3 starts with the cysteine, ends with the phenylalanine, and has 16 residues. Only CDR3 DNA is held: 48 bases, read in frame from base 1. The germline V gene gives CDR1 as SGHNT and CDR2 as YENEEA.